This T cell receptor beta chain originates from a study of cytomegalovirus exposure and HLA in healthy donors. Sequencing used immunoSEQ multiplex PCR; TCRdb keeps in-frame clones, though not all of them. The table records over 100,000 clones, almost 90% of them present only once. Broader study findings: Among TCR beta chains, those listed as cytomegalovirus-associated numbered over 150.

Turning to this clone: The antigen is not known.

CDR1 and CDR2 from the germline V gene are LNHNV and YYDKDF (reference sequence). With 0 bases removed from V and 8 bases from J, the gap between germline ends came to 4 bases. The CDR3 extends over 11 amino acids. This receptor was identified in a woman aged 18-29 years in good health and CMV-seronegative. Material: PBMCs. The chain combines TRBV15 with TRBJ1-1; D gene uncertain. The CDR3 reads CATSRDREAFF. DNA for the CDR3: TGTGCCACCAGCAGAGACAGGGAAGCTTTCTTT.